These T cell receptor beta chains were read from a single sample in a study of T cell repertoires in cytomegalovirus infection. One entry per CDR3 protein results from TCRdb running MiXCR on the reads. The profile shows roughly 150,000 distinct CDR3 sequences, 23% of them singletons. Sequences were obtained from PBMCs. The source of these receptors is a human donor in good health (CMV status not recorded). Some clones in this sample may be carry-over from other donors' samples. Each CDR3 is given with its conserved first and last residue. Each record gives: CDR3 DNA, CDR3 protein, V gene, D gene, clone size, J gene. The D gene is left open where the match is weak. The size entry is marked missing in some rows and otherwise reads once, few, many or a size class.

TGCGCCAGCAGCCAGCCTGGGACAGCGTCTAGCGAGCAGTACTTC	CASSQPGTASSEQYF	TRBV4-1	TRBD1	-	TRBJ2-7
TGTGCCAGCAGTTTTAGGTTCCCAATGAACACTGAAGCTTTCTTT	CASSFRFPMNTEAFF	TRBV12-3/TRBV12-4	-	few	TRBJ1-1
TGTGCCAGCAGCGATTCCCCGAGAACCCTCTACGAGCAGTACTTC	CASSDSPRTLYEQYF	TRBV7-9	-	-	TRBJ2-7
TGTGCCAGCAGCGATCACACCCGCTCCTACAATGAGCAGTTCTTC	CASSDHTRSYNEQFF	TRBV9	-	-	TRBJ2-1
TGTGCCAGCAGTTTACTTCAAGGACCACAGCGGGGAAACACCATATATTTT	CASSLLQGPQRGNTIYF	TRBV28	-	-	TRBJ1-3
TGTGCCAGCAGCAAAGGGTTCCTCTATGGCTACACCTTC	CASSKGFLYGYTF	TRBV11-2	-	-	TRBJ1-2
TGTGCCAGCAGCCAAGGCAGGGGGGTAACTGAAGCTTTCTTT	CASSQGRGVTEAFF	TRBV3-1	TRBD1	few	TRBJ1-1
TGTGCCAGCAGTTTATTGCAGGCCCGGCAGCCCCAGCATTTT	CASSLLQARQPQHF	TRBV28	-	few	TRBJ1-5
TGTGCCAGCAGTTCGGCCAGCACCGGGGAGCTGTTTTTT	CASSSASTGELFF	TRBV28	-	many	TRBJ2-2
TGTGCCAGCAGCCCCTCCAGGTTTAACACCGGGGAGCTGTTTTTT	CASSPSRFNTGELFF	TRBV7-2	-	many	TRBJ2-2
TGTGCCATCAGTGATAGGACAGGTTCCTACGAGCAGTACTTC	CAISDRTGSYEQYF	TRBV10-3	TRBD1	few	TRBJ2-7
TGTGCCAGCAGCTTAACCCGGGGGGGCAGGGAGACCCAGTACTTC	CASSLTRGGRETQYF	TRBV7-2	TRBD2	few	TRBJ2-5
TGTGCCAGCAGCCCGGGACCGGGGGGAGAGACCCAGTACTTC	CASSPGPGGETQYF	TRBV7-2	TRBD2	many	TRBJ2-5
TGTGCCAGCAGTTTCAGGACGACGCAAGAGACCCAGTACTTC	CASSFRTTQETQYF	TRBV28	-	once	TRBJ2-5
TGTGCCAGCAGTTTTTCCGATTCACCCCTCCACTTT	CASSFSDSPLHF	TRBV27	-	-	TRBJ1-6
TGCAGTGCTAGAGTAAGGGGGCTCAACACCTTC	CSARVRGLNTF	TRBV20-1	TRBD1	-	TRBJ1-2
TGTGCCAGCAGCTCAGGGAATTCTGGGGCCAAAAACATTCAGTACTTC	CASSSGNSGAKNIQYF	TRBV11-2	-	many	TRBJ2-4
TGTGCCAGCTTAGGAGGAAACACTGAAGCTTTCTTT	CASLGGNTEAFF	TRBV28	-	-	TRBJ1-1
TGTGCCAGCAGCTTAAGGGGGCTAGGATCCTACGAGCAGTACTTC	CASSLRGLGSYEQYF	TRBV13	TRBD1	-	TRBJ2-7
TGTGCCAGCAGCTTGGCGGGAGGGACAGCGTCACGCACCGGGGAGCTGTTTTTT	CASSLAGGTASRTGELFF	TRBV7-2	TRBD2	many	TRBJ2-2
TGTGCCAGCAGCTTTTCCCGCGGCTCGACCTTCGCAGATACGCAGTATTTT	CASSFSRGSTFADTQYF	TRBV13	-	few	TRBJ2-3
TGTGCCAGCAGAGGGCCCGATTCGAACTATGGCTACACCTTC	CASRGPDSNYGYTF	TRBV5-6	-	-	TRBJ1-2
TGTGCCAGCAGCTTGGCGGGGGGGGGAGGAACCTACGAGCAGTACTTC	CASSLAGGGGTYEQYF	TRBV11-2	TRBD2	-	TRBJ2-7
TGTGCCAGCGCAGGGGGGGGGGACGGCTACACCTTC	CASAGGGDGYTF	TRBV7-9	TRBD1	-	TRBJ1-2
TGTGCCAGTAGTATGACTTTCGATTCACCCCTCCACTTT	CASSMTFDSPLHF	TRBV19	-	few	TRBJ1-6
TGTGCCAGCAGCGTCCGACAGGGAGGACTCTCCTACGAGCAGTACTTC	CASSVRQGGLSYEQYF	TRBV7-9	-	few	TRBJ2-7
TGTGCCAGCTCACCCGGGACAGGGGAGGAAAAACTGTTTTTT	CASSPGTGEEKLFF	TRBV18	TRBD1	-	TRBJ1-4
TGTGCCAGCACCACCGGGACAGCCCGAAATTCACCCCTCCACTTT	CASTTGTARNSPLHF	TRBV27	TRBD1	once	TRBJ1-6
TGTGCTAGTGGAGACAGCATCAGGGAGACCCAGTACTTC	CASGDSIRETQYF	TRBV12-5	-	-	TRBJ2-5
TGTGCCTGGAGCTTTACAAATTCACCCCTCCACTTT	CAWSFTNSPLHF	TRBV30	-	-	TRBJ1-6
TGTGCCAGCAGTTATGGGACAGGGCCCTACAATGAGCAGTTCTTC	CASSYGTGPYNEQFF	TRBV6-4	TRBD1	-	TRBJ2-1
TGTGCCAGCAGTTACAAACAGAACACTGAAGCTTTCTTT	CASSYKQNTEAFF	TRBV6-5	-	-	TRBJ1-1
TGTGCCAGCAGCCAAGGGGACGGCGAAGGGGGGTACGAGCAGTACTTC	CASSQGDGEGGYEQYF	TRBV4-2	-	few	TRBJ2-7
TGTGCCAGCAGTAGGGACAGGGCCGAAAAACTGTTTTTT	CASSRDRAEKLFF	TRBV7-2	TRBD1	-	TRBJ1-4
TGTGCCAGCAGTGAAGGGGTCCTTTCTACGCAGTATTTT	CASSEGVLSTQYF	TRBV6-1	-	-	TRBJ2-3
TGTGCCAGCAGCCCCGGGACAGGGATTCAGCCCCAGCATTTT	CASSPGTGIQPQHF	TRBV28	TRBD1	-	TRBJ1-5
TGTGCCTGGAATGGACTCGGGGGCACTGAAGCTTTCTTT	CAWNGLGGTEAFF	TRBV30	-	-	TRBJ1-1
TGTGCCAGCAGCTTAGGGGTCGGACAGGTCGCCTACGAGCAGTACTTC	CASSLGVGQVAYEQYF	TRBV7-2	TRBD1	many	TRBJ2-7
TGTGCCAGCAGTTTACGGGCGTTGCAGGGGAAGACCTACGAGCAGTACTTC	CASSLRALQGKTYEQYF	TRBV28	-	-	TRBJ2-7
TGTGCCAGCAGCCGGGCCTACAATCAGCCCCAGCATTTT	CASSRAYNQPQHF	TRBV6-2/TRBV6-3	-	many	TRBJ1-5
TGTGCCAGCAGTCCCACAGGGGAGGGGACTACTAGCACAGATACGCAGTATTTT	CASSPTGEGTTSTDTQYF	TRBV28	-	few	TRBJ2-3
TGTGCCAGCAGTGAGACAGGATACAATGAGCAGTTCTTC	CASSETGYNEQFF	TRBV28	-	-	TRBJ2-1
TGTGCCAGCCGACGGGACGCGACAGATACGCAGTATTTT	CASRRDATDTQYF	TRBV7-3	-	many	TRBJ2-3
TGCAGTGCTAGAGGGGGCGGGGCCGCCTACGAGCAGTACTTC	CSARGGGAAYEQYF	TRBV20-1	-	few	TRBJ2-7
TGTGCCAGCAGCTTAGCCCCCATAACAGGACTCTCCTACAATGAGCAGTTCTTC	CASSLAPITGLSYNEQFF	TRBV7-2	-	many	TRBJ2-1
TGTGCCAGCAGTCCCGGGACAGAGGACACTGAAGCTTTCTTT	CASSPGTEDTEAFF	TRBV28	TRBD1	many	TRBJ1-1
TGTGCCAGCAGCTCCCGGAGGTTCCATCCCTACGAGCAGTACTTC	CASSSRRFHPYEQYF	TRBV7-8	-	medium-sized	TRBJ2-7
TGTGCCAGTAGCGCGGGACAGGGGTCTAACTATGGCTACACCTTC	CASSAGQGSNYGYTF	TRBV19	TRBD1	-	TRBJ1-2
TGTGCCAGCAGTTACATGGCTAGCCCCGTAGGGGGATCCTACGAGCAGTACTTC	CASSYMASPVGGSYEQYF	TRBV6-6	-	few	TRBJ2-7
TGTGCCAGCAGTCCCTCGGGGGCTGTCAAGACCCAGTACTTC	CASSPSGAVKTQYF	TRBV7-2	-	medium-sized	TRBJ2-5
TGTGCCAGCAGTGAGATCCGAGACAGGGGCCAGCATTTT	CASSEIRDRGQHF	TRBV6-1	TRBD1	many	TRBJ1-5
TGTGCCAGCAGCTTACCGGTCAGATCAACTGAAGCTTTCTTT	CASSLPVRSTEAFF	TRBV7-2	-	many	TRBJ1-1
TGTGCCAGCAGTCCCCGGGGTGCTAGCGGGAGGAAGGATACGCAGTATTTT	CASSPRGASGRKDTQYF	TRBV7-9	TRBD2	few	TRBJ2-3
TGTGCCAGCAGCTTACTTAGGACAGTGGGCTACGAGCAGTACTTC	CASSLLRTVGYEQYF	TRBV11-2	-	-	TRBJ2-7
TGCGCCAGCGAGACCCGACCGAACACCGGGGAGCTGTTTTTT	CASETRPNTGELFF	TRBV5-1	-	-	TRBJ2-2
TGTGCCAGCATTCCAGGGGGCCCCTACAATGAGCAGTTCTTC	CASIPGGPYNEQFF	TRBV28	TRBD1	-	TRBJ2-1
TGTGCCAGCAGTTTAGGGGGGACTAGCGGGAAATACAATGAGCAGTTCTTC	CASSLGGTSGKYNEQFF	TRBV12-3/TRBV12-4	TRBD2	few	TRBJ2-1
TGCAGTGCTCCCCCTAGCGGGAGGACCTACGAGCAGTACTTC	CSAPPSGRTYEQYF	TRBV20-1	TRBD2	-	TRBJ2-7
TGTGCCAGCAGCTTAGGGGACAGGATCCCTCGTAGGCTAGCCAAAAACATTCAGTACTTC	CASSLGDRIPRRLAKNIQYF	TRBV7-2	TRBD1	many	TRBJ2-4